This record looks at one T cell receptor (beta chain) sequence and its context. This sample also contains other DNA sequences that code for the same CDR3. The entry originates in a study of T cell clonotyping in hematopoietic cell transplantation. The CDR3 runs to 14 residues. Germline V gene sequence: CDR1 MNHEY, CDR2 SVGAGI. V was trimmed by 0 bases and J by 2 bases, leaving 7 bases between them. The assay was immunoSEQ multiplex PCR, and TCRdb's table has in-frame clones only and misses some. The sample includes fewer than 100,000 clones, almost 97% seen only once; the top ten take around 1.7%. As to time point: recipient sample about 28 days before transplant, after cytoreduction.

This clonotype was obtained from a woman between 45 and 65 years old with acute myeloid leukemia. Some clones in this sample may be carry-over from other donors' samples. The sample consisted of peripheral blood mononuclear cells, taken before stem cell transplant. The chain joins TRBV6-5 to TRBJ1-1; D is undetermined. The CDR3 spells CASSYSLRNTEAFF. The CDR3 bases are TGTGCCAGCAGTTACTCCCTCAGAAACACTGAAGCTTTCTTT.